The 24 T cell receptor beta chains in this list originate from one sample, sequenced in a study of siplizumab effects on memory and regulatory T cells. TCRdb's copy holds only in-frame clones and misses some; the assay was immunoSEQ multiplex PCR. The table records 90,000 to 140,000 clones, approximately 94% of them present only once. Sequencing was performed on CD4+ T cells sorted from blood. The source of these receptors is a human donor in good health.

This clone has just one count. DNA of the CDR3: TGTGCCAGCAGCTGGACGTTAGACAATGAGCAGTTCTTC. Protein: CASSWTLDNEQFF. This chain uses TRBV5-5 with TRBJ2-1; D remains unclear. The CDR3 contains 13 residues. V lost 3 bases to trimming and J lost 5 bases, with 9 bases between them. The V gene's germline CDR1 is SGHKS and CDR2 YYEKEE (reference sequence).

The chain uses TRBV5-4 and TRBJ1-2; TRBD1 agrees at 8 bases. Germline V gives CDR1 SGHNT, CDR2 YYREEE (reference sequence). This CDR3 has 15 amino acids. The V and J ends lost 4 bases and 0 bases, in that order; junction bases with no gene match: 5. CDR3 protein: CASSPWTGPNYGYTF. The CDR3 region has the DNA TGTGCCAGCAGCCCATGGACAGGGCCTAACTATGGCTACACCTTC.

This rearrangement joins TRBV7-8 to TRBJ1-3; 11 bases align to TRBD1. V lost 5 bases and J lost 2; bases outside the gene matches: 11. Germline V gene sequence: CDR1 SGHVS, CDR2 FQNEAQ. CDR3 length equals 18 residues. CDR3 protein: CASSRLPGTGGTGNTIYF. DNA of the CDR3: TGTGCCAGCAGCCGCCTCCCCGGGACAGGGGGAACTGGAAACACCATATATTTT.

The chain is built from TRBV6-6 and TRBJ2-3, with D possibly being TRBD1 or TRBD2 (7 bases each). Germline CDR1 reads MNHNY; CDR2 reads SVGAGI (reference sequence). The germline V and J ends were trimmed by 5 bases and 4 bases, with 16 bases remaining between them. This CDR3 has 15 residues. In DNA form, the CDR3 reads TGTGCCAGCAGTCAATCAGGGGGGGCGGCAGATACGCAGTATTTT. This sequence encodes CASSQSGGAADTQYF.

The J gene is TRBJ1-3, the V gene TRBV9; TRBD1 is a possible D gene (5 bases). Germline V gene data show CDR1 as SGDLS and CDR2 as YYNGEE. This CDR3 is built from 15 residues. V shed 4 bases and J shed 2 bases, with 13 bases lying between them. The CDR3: CASSPHLRAGNTIYF. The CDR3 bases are TGTGCCAGCAGCCCCCACCTCAGGGCTGGAAACACCATATATTTT.

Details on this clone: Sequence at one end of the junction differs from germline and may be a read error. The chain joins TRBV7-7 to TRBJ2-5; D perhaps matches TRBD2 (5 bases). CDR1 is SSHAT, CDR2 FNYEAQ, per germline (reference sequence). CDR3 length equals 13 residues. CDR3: CASSLGVAETQYF. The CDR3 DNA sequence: TGTGCTAGCAGCTTGGGAGTGGCGGAGACCCAGTACTTC.

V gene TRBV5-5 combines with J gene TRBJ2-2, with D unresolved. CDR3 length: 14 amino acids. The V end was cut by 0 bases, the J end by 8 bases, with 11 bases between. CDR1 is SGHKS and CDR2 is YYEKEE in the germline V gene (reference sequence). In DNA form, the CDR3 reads TGTGCCAGCAGCTTGGATCTAGATTCGGGGGAGCTGTTTTTT. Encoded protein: CASSLDLDSGELFF.

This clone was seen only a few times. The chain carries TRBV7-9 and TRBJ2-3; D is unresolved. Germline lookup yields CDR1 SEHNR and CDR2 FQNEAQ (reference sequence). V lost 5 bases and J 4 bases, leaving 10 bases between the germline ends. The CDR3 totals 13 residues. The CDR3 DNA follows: TGTGCCAGCAGCCCACGGACGGCAGATACGCAGTATTTT. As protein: CASSPRTADTQYF. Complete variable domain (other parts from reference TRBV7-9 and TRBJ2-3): DTGVSQNPRHKITKRGQNVTFRCDPISEHNRLYWYRQTLGQGPEFLTYFQNEAQLEKSRLLSDRFSAERPKGSFSTLEIQRTEQGDSAMYLCASSPRTADTQYFGPGTRLTVL.

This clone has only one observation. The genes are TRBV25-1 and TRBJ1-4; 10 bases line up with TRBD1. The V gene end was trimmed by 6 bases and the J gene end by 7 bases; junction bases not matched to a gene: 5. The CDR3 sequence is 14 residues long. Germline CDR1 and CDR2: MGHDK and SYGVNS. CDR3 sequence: CASSWGDRGEKLFF. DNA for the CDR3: TGTGCCAGCAGCTGGGGGGACAGGGGTGAAAAACTGTTTTTT.

The CDR3: CASSATGTGGNQPQHF. CDR3 sequence (DNA): TGTGCCAGTAGTGCAACCGGGACGGGGGGCAATCAGCCCCAGCATTTT. The chain joins TRBV19 to TRBJ1-5; the D gene is possibly TRBD1 (5 bases). CDR1 is LNHDA, CDR2 SQIVND, per germline (reference sequence). The CDR3 extends over 16 amino acids. With 5 bases removed from V and 2 bases from J, the gap between germline ends came to 16 bases.

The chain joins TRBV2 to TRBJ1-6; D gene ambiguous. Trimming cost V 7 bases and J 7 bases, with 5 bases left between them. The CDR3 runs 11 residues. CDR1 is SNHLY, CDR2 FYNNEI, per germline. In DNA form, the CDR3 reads TGTGCCAGCAAGGAGAATTCACCCCTCCACTTT. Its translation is CASKENSPLHF.

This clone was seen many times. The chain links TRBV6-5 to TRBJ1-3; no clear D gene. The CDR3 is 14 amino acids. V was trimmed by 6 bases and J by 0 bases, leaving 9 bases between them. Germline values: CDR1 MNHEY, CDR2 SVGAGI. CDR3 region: CASRPGRSGNTIYF. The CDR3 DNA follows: TGTGCCAGCAGACCAGGACGCTCTGGAAACACCATATATTTT.

CDR3 loop: CASSSMAGGLFANTGELFF. The CDR3, as DNA: TGTGCCAGCAGCTCTATGGCGGGGGGCCTATTCGCGAACACCGGGGAGCTGTTTTTT. The V gene is TRBV7-2, the J gene TRBJ2-2; 8 bases line up with TRBD2. V gave up 4 bases and J gave up 0 bases; unmatched junction bases: 13. Germline-derived CDR1 and CDR2 are SGHTA and FQGNSA. CDR3 size: 19 residues.

The chain's CDR3 is CASSFKGGTEAFF. CDR3 in DNA: TGTGCCAGCAGCTTCAAAGGGGGCACTGAAGCTTTCTTT. V gene TRBV7-9 combines with J gene TRBJ1-1; tentatively, D is TRBD1 (6 bases). Germline V lookup: CDR1 SEHNR, CDR2 FQNEAQ (reference sequence). The CDR3 runs to 13 residues. V gave up 3 bases and J gave up 4 bases, with 9 bases separating them.

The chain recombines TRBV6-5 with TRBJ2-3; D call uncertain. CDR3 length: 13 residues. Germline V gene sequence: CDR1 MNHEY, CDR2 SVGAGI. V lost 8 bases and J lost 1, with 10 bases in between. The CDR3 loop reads CASLAPGTDTQYF. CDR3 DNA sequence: TGTGCCAGCCTTGCCCCAGGCACAGATACGCAGTATTTT.

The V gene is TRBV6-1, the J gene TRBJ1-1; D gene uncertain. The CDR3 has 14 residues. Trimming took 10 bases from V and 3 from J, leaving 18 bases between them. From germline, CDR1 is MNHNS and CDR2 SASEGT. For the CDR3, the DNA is TGTGCCATTACGAGGAGAGGAGTAGACACTGAAGCTTTCTTT. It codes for CAITRRGVDTEAFF.

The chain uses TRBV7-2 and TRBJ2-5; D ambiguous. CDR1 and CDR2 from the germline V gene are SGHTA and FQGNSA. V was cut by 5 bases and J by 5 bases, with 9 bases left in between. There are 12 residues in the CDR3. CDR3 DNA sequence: TGTGCCAGCAGCCCAAGTCGGGAGACCCAGTACTTC. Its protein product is CASSPSRETQYF.

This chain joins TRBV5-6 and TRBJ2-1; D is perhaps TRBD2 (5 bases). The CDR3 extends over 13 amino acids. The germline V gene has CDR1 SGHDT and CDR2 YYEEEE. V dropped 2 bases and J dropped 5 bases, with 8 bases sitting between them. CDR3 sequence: CASSFTRNNEQFF. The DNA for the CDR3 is TGTGCCAGCAGCTTCACTAGAAACAATGAGCAGTTCTTC.

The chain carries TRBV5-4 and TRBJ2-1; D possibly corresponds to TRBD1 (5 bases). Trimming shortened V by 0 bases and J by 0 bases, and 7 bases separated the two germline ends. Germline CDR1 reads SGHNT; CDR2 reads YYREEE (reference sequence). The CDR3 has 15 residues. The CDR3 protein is CASSLDRSSYNEQFF. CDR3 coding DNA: TGTGCCAGCAGCTTGGACAGGAGCTCCTACAATGAGCAGTTCTTC.

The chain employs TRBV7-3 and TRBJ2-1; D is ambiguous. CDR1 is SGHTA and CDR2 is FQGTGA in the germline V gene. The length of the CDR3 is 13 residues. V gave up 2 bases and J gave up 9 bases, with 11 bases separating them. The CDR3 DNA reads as TGTGCCAGCAGCTTAGATCCTAACAGTGAGCAGTTCTTC. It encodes CASSLDPNSEQFF.

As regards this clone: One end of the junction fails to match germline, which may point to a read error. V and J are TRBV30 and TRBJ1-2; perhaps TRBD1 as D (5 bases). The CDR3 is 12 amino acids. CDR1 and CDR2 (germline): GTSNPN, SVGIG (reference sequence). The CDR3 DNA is TGTGCCTGGAGTGAAAGGCAGGGTCGAAATTCGTTC. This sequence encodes CAWSERQGRNSF.

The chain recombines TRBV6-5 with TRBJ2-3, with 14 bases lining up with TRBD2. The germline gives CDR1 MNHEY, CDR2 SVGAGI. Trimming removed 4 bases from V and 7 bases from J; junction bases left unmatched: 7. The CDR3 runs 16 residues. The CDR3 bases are TGTGCCAGCAGTTTGACCGGGACTAGCGGGAGAAATACGCAGTATTTT. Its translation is CASSLTGTSGRNTQYF.

The CDR3 DNA is TGTGCCAGCTGGGGGCTCCCGGAGAGAGCTTTCTTT. As protein: CASWGLPERAFF. The rearrangement links TRBV2 to TRBJ1-1, with D perhaps matching TRBD1 (6 bases). V was cut by 8 bases and J by 10 bases, with 17 bases left in between. CDR3 size: 12 residues. The germline V gene encodes CDR1 SNHLY and CDR2 FYNNEI.

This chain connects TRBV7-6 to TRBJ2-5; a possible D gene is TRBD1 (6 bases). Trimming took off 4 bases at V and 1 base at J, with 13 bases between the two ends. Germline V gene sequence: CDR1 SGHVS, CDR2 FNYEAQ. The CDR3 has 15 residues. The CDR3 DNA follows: TGTGCCAGCAGCTATGGGACACAGCCCCAAGAGACCCAGTACTTC. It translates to CASSYGTQPQETQYF.